The 4 T cell receptor beta chains reported below all come from one sample, sequenced in a study of blood T cell repertoires in COVID-19 (dated by TCRdb to the early 2020s). The library was made by the immunoSEQ multiplex PCR assay. TCRdb re-hosts the immuneACCESS table, in-frame sequences only. Its copies lack some clones; in the studies checked, an unresolved V gene accounts for under half of them, and the cause for the rest is not known. The sample table holds hundreds of thousands of clones, of which approximately 87% were seen once. Roughly 3.3% of the sample is in the top ten clones. The sample comprised PBMCs or T cells enriched from blood (not recorded which). Receptors were obtained from a woman between 45 and 60 years old in a cohort exposed to, infected with or recovered from COVID-19 (not recorded which).

The V and J genes are TRBV7-3 and TRBJ2-1; 8 bases match TRBD2. Germline lookup yields CDR1 SGHTA and CDR2 FQGTGA. The length of the CDR3 is 13 residues. The junction had 6 bases not matched to a gene; V was cut back by 5 bases and J by 9 bases. The CDR3 sequence is CASSPTSDAEQFF. CDR3 DNA: TGTGCCAGCAGCCCGACTAGCGATGCTGAGCAGTTCTTC.

The chain links TRBV29-1 to TRBJ1-1; the D gene is possibly TRBD1 (5 bases). Trimming removed 6 bases from V and 4 bases from J, with 15 bases in between. The germline V gene encodes CDR1 SQVTM and CDR2 ANQGSEA. The CDR3 sequence is 13 residues long. The CDR3 loop reads CSVHQGGVTEAFF. DNA for the CDR3: TGCAGCGTCCATCAGGGAGGGGTCACTGAAGCTTTCTTT.

Only a few counts were recorded for this clone. This sequence joins TRBV5-1 and TRBJ1-3, with 11 bases aligning to TRBD1. Germline trimming cut 3 bases from V and 6 bases from J; bases unmatched to any gene: 8. There are 16 residues in the CDR3. CDR1 is SGHRS, CDR2 YFSETQ, per germline. Written as DNA, the CDR3 is TGCGCCAGCAGCTCCGGACAGGGGGCGCCGGAAAACACCATATATTTT. It specifies CASSSGQGAPENTIYF.

The chain links TRBV10-3 to TRBJ2-6; the D is unclear. This CDR3 spans 15 amino acids. CDR1 and CDR2 (germline): ENHRY, SYGVKD. V dropped 5 bases and J dropped 0 bases, with 8 bases sitting between them. CDR3 residues: CAISYAGSGANVLTF. The DNA for the CDR3 is TGTGCCATCAGTTATGCAGGCTCTGGGGCCAACGTCCTGACTTTC.